The sequence of this T cell receptor (beta chain) was determined in a study of human T cells and chemical hapten exposure. In its sample, this clonotype was seen many times. Germline V gene lookup returns CDR1 MDHEN and CDR2 SYDVKM. The V and J ends lost 5 bases and 7 bases, in that order; junction bases with no gene match: 10. This CDR3 has 15 residues. MiXCR, run by TCRdb on the RACE reads, gives a single entry per CDR3 protein. The top ten hold 3% to 4.5% of the sample, which has roughly 64,000 distinct CDR3 sequences, around 10% seen once. Documented time point: pre-sensitization, week 0. As to treatment: therapeutic diphenylcyclopropenone sensitization with weekly scalp DPC.

V and J are TRBV28 and TRBJ1-2, with 10 bases fitting TRBD1. Material: whole blood, obtained in connection with sensitization to the hapten diphenylcyclopropenone (DPC). The sequence was obtained from a middle-aged woman with alopecia areata. Some clones in this sample may be carry-over from other donors' samples. The CDR3 region is CASSGGDRGRSGYTF. The CDR3 region has the DNA TGTGCCAGCAGTGGGGGGGACAGGGGAAGGAGTGGCTACACCTTC.